What follows is one TCR beta chain and its context. Its antigen is unidentified. This sample was included in a study of cytomegalovirus exposure and HLA in healthy donors. Across the study: The 95 to 150 validation repertoires used the same platform as the roughly 670 first-cohort repertoires, a later analysis reported.

The study's findings and limits: In vitro, three CMV-associated chains proved specific for CMV antigens.

Produced via immunoSEQ multiplex PCR; TCRdb's table is partial and in-frame only. The profile shows approximately 98,000 clones, roughly 95% of them singletons. There are 16 residues in the CDR3. J was trimmed by 12 bases and V by 0 bases; bases with no gene match: 17. Germline assignment: CDR1 MNHNY and CDR2 SVGAGI (reference sequence). The V call is TRBV6-6, the J call TRBJ2-7; 7 bases line up with TRBD1. Sequences were obtained from PBMCs. The receptor was isolated from a woman aged 18-35 years in good health and CMV-seronegative. CDR3 bases: TGTGCCAGCAGTTACTCAGGGCGACAGGGCCCCATCCCCCTGTACTTC. Translation gives CASSYSGRQGPIPLYF.